This note documents a single T cell receptor (beta chain) sequence. As yet, its antigen is unknown. The data originate from a study of identical twins. Study results and caveats: Out-of-frame alpha sequences common to twins exhibited a surplus of low generation probability.

Unique molecular identifiers were in the cDNA, with template-switch universal primer binding. TCRdb reprocessed the 5' RACE reads via MiXCR and lists one record per CDR3 protein. In the table there are approximately 530,000 distinct CDR3 sequences, 20% to 25% of which are singletons. All donors comprised healthy Caucasians. A further study also used this sample, focusing on yellow fever vaccine responses in identical twins.

The sample taken for sequencing was CD4+ T cells sorted from blood. This receptor was obtained from a woman under 30 in good health.

The CDR3 DNA reads TGTGCCAGCAGCTTAGACCTTCTCTCTGGCTACACCTTC. It is translated as CASSLDLLSGYTF. This rearrangement joins TRBV11-2 to TRBJ1-2; D not resolved. Germline V gene lookup returns CDR1 SGHAT and CDR2 FQNNGV. The V gene lost 0 bases and the J gene lost 7 bases, with 9 bases spanning the gap. There are 13 residues in the CDR3.